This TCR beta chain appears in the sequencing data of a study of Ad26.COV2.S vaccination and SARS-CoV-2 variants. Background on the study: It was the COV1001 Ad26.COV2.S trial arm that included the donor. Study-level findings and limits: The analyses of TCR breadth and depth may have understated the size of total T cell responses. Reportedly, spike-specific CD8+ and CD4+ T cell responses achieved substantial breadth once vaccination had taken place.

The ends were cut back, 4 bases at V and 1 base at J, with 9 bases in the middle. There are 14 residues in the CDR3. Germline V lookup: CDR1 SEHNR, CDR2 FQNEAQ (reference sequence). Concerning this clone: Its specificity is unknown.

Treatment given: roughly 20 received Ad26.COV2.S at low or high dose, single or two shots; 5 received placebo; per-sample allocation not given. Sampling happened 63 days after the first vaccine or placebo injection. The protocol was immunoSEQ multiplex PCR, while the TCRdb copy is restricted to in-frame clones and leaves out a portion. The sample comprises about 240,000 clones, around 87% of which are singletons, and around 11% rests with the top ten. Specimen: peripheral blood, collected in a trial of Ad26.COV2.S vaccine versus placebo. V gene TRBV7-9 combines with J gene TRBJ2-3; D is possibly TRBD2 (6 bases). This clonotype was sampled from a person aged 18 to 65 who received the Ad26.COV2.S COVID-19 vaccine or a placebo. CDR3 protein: CASSSGVGTDTQYF. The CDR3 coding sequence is TGTGCCAGCAGCTCGGGGGTCGGCACAGATACGCAGTATTTT.